Reported below is one TCR beta chain. Its antigen remains unknown. V lost 3 bases to trimming and J lost 4 bases, with 9 bases between them. The CDR3 sequence is 13 residues long. In germline, CDR1 is SEHNR, CDR2 FQNEAQ (reference sequence). The PCR made use of 60 Vbeta and 13 Jbeta primers. Profiled with immunoSEQ multiplex PCR; TCRdb holds only in-frame clones, not every one. The sample has approximately 120,000 clones; around three quarters are singletons. This sample was included in a study of cytomegalovirus exposure and HLA in healthy donors. Study-level information: Some 85 million unique TCRs, all from HLA-typed donors, were included in an early release of the data. Whole-study findings and limits: An Asian-associated ancestry cluster reportedly showed fewer N-insertions than the approximately 630-donor mean in a later analysis. Per a later analysis, HLA-associated TCR beta chains showed more clonal expansion than other, equally common TCR beta chains.

The specimen sequenced was PBMCs. The receptor was derived from a man aged 25-45 years in good health and CMV-seronegative. The chain carries TRBV7-9 and TRBJ1-1, with D possibly TRBD1 on 5 matching bases. In DNA, the CDR3 is TGTGCCAGCAGCTTGGGACTGAGCACTGAAGCTTTCTTT. Protein sequence: CASSLGLSTEAFF. Full variable domain (rest looked up from reference TRBV7-9 and TRBJ1-1): DTGVSQNPRHKITKRGQNVTFRCDPISEHNRLYWYRQTLGQGPEFLTYFQNEAQLEKSRLLSDRFSAERPKGSFSTLEIQRTEQGDSAMYLCASSLGLSTEAFFGQGTRLTVV.